Shown below are 29 T cell receptor beta chains from a single sample sequenced in a study of cytomegalovirus exposure and HLA in healthy donors. It was with 60 Vbeta and 13 Jbeta primers that the PCR ran. TCRdb's table, derived via immunoSEQ multiplex PCR, lists solely in-frame clones and lacks some. This table has approximately 110,000 clones, around 80% appearing once. Sequencing was carried out using PBMCs. All receptors come from a man younger than 30 in good health and CMV-seronegative.

This clone appeared a single time. V gene TRBV4-2 combines with J gene TRBJ1-2, with TRBD1 identical over 7 bases. After removal of 4 bases from V and 3 bases from J, the junction contained 8 bases not matched to a gene. The CDR3 loop spans 15 amino acids. Germline loops: CDR1 LGHNA, CDR2 YNFKEQ. DNA of the CDR3: TGTGCCAGCAGCCTCAGTGGGACAGTCGACTATGGCTACACCTTC. Translation gives CASSLSGTVDYGYTF.

J is TRBJ2-7 and V is TRBV6-6, with 7 bases lining up with TRBD1. The V gene's germline CDR1 is MNHNY and CDR2 SVGAGI (reference sequence). Trimming took 10 bases from V and 3 from J; bases not matched to a gene: 6. The CDR3 totals 12 residues. DNA for the CDR3: TGTGCCACCCGGGACAGCTTCTACGAGCAGTACTTC. It is translated as CATRDSFYEQYF.

For this clone: The junction departs from the called germline gene at one end, perhaps through a read error. The chain joins TRBV7-9 to TRBJ1-4, with D possibly being TRBD1 (5 bases). The CDR3 totals 12 residues. Looked up from germline, CDR1 is SEHNR and CDR2 is FQNEAQ (reference sequence). The CDR3 DNA sequence: TGTTCCAGCAGGCCAGGGTTAGGATTACTGTTTTTT. Translated, it gives CSSRPGLGLLFF.

This clone was recorded a few times. The chain couples TRBV5-1 to TRBJ1-1; perhaps TRBD1 as D (5 bases). This CDR3 comprises 13 residues. In germline, CDR1 is SGHRS, CDR2 YFSETQ. V shed 2 bases and J shed 11 bases, with 16 bases lying between them. The CDR3 is CASSLGAEKLAFF. In DNA, the CDR3 is TGCGCCAGCAGCTTAGGGGCGGAGAAGTTGGCTTTCTTT.

The chain recombines TRBV28 with TRBJ2-7, with TRBD2 identical over 11 bases. The trim removed 2 bases at V and 4 bases at J, leaving 10 bases unmatched. This CDR3 is built from 17 residues. CDR1 MDHEN and CDR2 SYDVKM come from the germline V gene. As DNA, the CDR3 is TGTGCCAGCAGTTTAGACATTAGCGGGAGGGCCAAATACGAGCAGTACTTC. Encoded protein: CASSLDISGRAKYEQYF.

This chain uses TRBV5-4 with TRBJ2-7, with a tentative D call TRBD1 (5 bases). This CDR3 region has 15 residues. Trimming shortened V by 0 bases and J by 0 bases, and 10 bases separated the two germline ends. The germline CDR1 and CDR2 sequences are SGHNT and YYREEE (reference sequence). The CDR3 loop is CASSLDRRSSYEQYF. In DNA, the CDR3 is TGTGCCAGCAGCTTGGACAGGAGATCCTCCTACGAGCAGTACTTC.

The chain combines TRBV6-5 with TRBJ2-6; 7 bases map to TRBD1. J gave up 3 bases and V 4 bases, and 6 bases lay outside the gene matches. CDR1 is MNHEY and CDR2 is SVGAGI in the germline V gene. CDR3 length: 16 amino acids. The chain's CDR3 is CASSSEGADGANVLTF. As DNA, the CDR3 is TGTGCCAGCAGTTCCGAGGGGGCGGATGGGGCCAACGTCCTGACTTTC.

The rearrangement links TRBV7-2 to TRBJ1-1, with D unclear. Germline V lookup: CDR1 SGHTA, CDR2 FQGNSA. Between the trimmed V and J ends, which lost 4 bases and 3 bases, there was a span of 9 bases. The CDR3 loop spans 13 amino acids. CDR3 residues: CASSSQEDTEAFF. CDR3 nucleotides: TGTGCCAGCAGCTCCCAAGAGGACACTGAAGCTTTCTTT. The full variable domain, in which reference TRBV7-2 and TRBJ1-1 provide the parts outside the CDR3, is GAGVSQSPSNKVTEKGKDVELRCDPISGHTALYWYRQSLGQGLEFLIYFQGNSAPDKSGLPSDRFSAERTGGSVSTLTIQRTQQEDSAVYLCASSSQEDTEAFFGQGTRLTVV.

The genes are TRBV2 and TRBJ2-7; tentative D call: TRBD2 (5 bases). This CDR3 has 16 amino acids. V gave up 5 bases and J gave up 6 bases, with 23 bases separating them. Germline loops: CDR1 SNHLY, CDR2 FYNNEI. CDR3 protein: CASSLAISLGGSEQYF. CDR3 DNA: TGTGCCAGCAGTCTTGCCATTTCTCTCGGCGGGTCCGAGCAGTACTTC.

The count of this clone is one. The gene calls are TRBV6-5 and TRBJ1-2, with no clear D. Trimming shortened V by 5 bases and J by 4 bases, and 11 bases separated the two germline ends. CDR1 is MNHEY, CDR2 SVGAGI, per germline. CDR3 length: 13 residues. As DNA, the CDR3 is TGTGCCAGCAGTGAAGCGGTCAGCTATGGCTACACCTTC. Translating it yields CASSEAVSYGYTF.

This clone was picked up a small number of times. This chain uses TRBV5-4 with TRBJ2-7; D perhaps matches TRBD2 (7 bases). This CDR3 has 15 residues. Trimming removed 4 bases from V and 6 bases from J, with 20 bases in between. The germline gives CDR1 SGHNT, CDR2 YYREEE (reference sequence). CDR3 sequence: CASSGRGGLLSEQYF. The DNA for the CDR3 is TGTGCCAGCAGCGGGAGGGGGGGGCTTCTTTCCGAGCAGTACTTC.

The V gene is TRBV5-1, the J gene TRBJ2-5; TRBD2 matches at 13 bases. The CDR3 consists of 17 residues. Per the germline V gene, CDR1 is SGHRS and CDR2 is YFSETQ. Trimming at V came to 3 bases and at J to 5 bases, leaving 10 bases not matched to a gene. The CDR3 sequence: CASSSNRLAGGGETQYF. The CDR3 nucleotides read TGCGCCAGCAGCTCCAACCGACTAGCGGGAGGCGGGGAGACCCAGTACTTC.

This chain uses TRBV9 with TRBJ2-7; TRBD2 matches 8 bases. This CDR3 spans 14 amino acids. CDR1 is SGDLS, CDR2 YYNGEE, per germline. V was pared by 3 bases and J by 7 bases, with 9 bases of the junction left unmatched. The CDR3 sequence: CASSAGLAGWEQYF. For the CDR3, the DNA is TGTGCCAGCAGCGCAGGATTAGCGGGATGGGAGCAGTACTTC.

The chain carries TRBV27 and TRBJ2-7; D gene uncertain. Germline V lookup: CDR1 MNHEY, CDR2 SMNVEV (reference sequence). The CDR3 runs 14 residues. V was pared by 6 bases and J by 1 base, with 13 bases between. This chain's CDR3 is CASRDGSSSYEQYF. The DNA for the CDR3 is TGTGCCAGCAGAGACGGGTCCTCTTCCTACGAGCAGTACTTC.

The genes are TRBV18 and TRBJ1-2, with D possibly matching TRBD1 (5 bases). Germline V gene sequence: CDR1 KGHSH, CDR2 LQKENI. The CDR3 runs 13 residues. V lost 8 bases and J 6 bases, leaving 16 bases between the germline ends. This CDR3 is CASSQAGFHGYTF. DNA for the CDR3: TGTGCCAGCAGCCAAGCAGGGTTCCATGGCTACACCTTC.

Only one count was recorded for this clone. The V gene is TRBV5-6, the J gene TRBJ2-7; D is possibly TRBD2 (6 bases). V was pared by 4 bases and J by 3 bases, with 17 bases between. Germline CDR1 reads SGHDT; CDR2 reads YYEEEE. CDR3 length: 15 residues. The CDR3 bases are TGTGCCAGCAGCGCGGGCGGGAAAGGGGACTACGAGCAGTACTTC. This translates into CASSAGGKGDYEQYF.

This clone was detected once. This rearrangement joins TRBV2 to TRBJ1-4; D is unresolved. Trimming shortened V by 5 bases and J by 1 base, and 8 bases separated the two germline ends. The CDR3 is 14 amino acids. From germline, CDR1 is SNHLY and CDR2 FYNNEI. CDR3 DNA: TGTGCCAGCAGTTACACCCGAACTAATGAAAAACTGTTTTTT. It codes for CASSYTRTNEKLFF.

This clone was found a few times. The chain recombines TRBV5-6 with TRBJ1-1, with D hard to call. CDR3 length equals 12 residues. Germline assignment: CDR1 SGHDT and CDR2 YYEEEE. Trimming stripped 4 bases from V and 4 bases from J, with 8 bases between. CDR3 sequence (DNA): TGTGCCAGCAGCGGGCTTGGCACTGAAGCTTTCTTT. This gives the protein CASSGLGTEAFF. Together with reference TRBV5-6 and TRBJ1-1, the CDR3 gives the full variable domain: DAGVTQSPTHLIKTRGQQVTLRCSPKSGHDTVSWYQQALGQGPQFIFQYYEEEERQRGNFPDRFSGHQFPNYSSELNVNALLLGDSALYLCASSGLGTEAFFGQGTRLTVV.

This chain joins TRBV28 and TRBJ1-3, with 7 bases identical to TRBD1. This CDR3 spans 13 amino acids. Unmatched junction bases numbered 5, after V lost 11 bases and J lost 1 base. CDR1 is MDHEN, CDR2 SYDVKM, per germline. CDR3 sequence: CASTRGSGNTIYF. The CDR3 DNA reads as TGTGCCTCCACCAGGGGGTCTGGAAACACCATATATTTT.

This clone has a single count. V usage is TRBV29-1 and J usage is TRBJ1-1; 9 bases agree with TRBD1. This CDR3 is built from 16 residues. Germline-derived CDR1 and CDR2 are SQVTM and ANQGSEA. The V gene end was trimmed by 4 bases and the J gene end by 6 bases; junction bases not matched to a gene: 15. The CDR3 protein is CSVGLGGTGKGSEAFF. In nucleotides, the CDR3 is TGCAGCGTTGGACTGGGGGGGACAGGGAAAGGGTCTGAAGCTTTCTTT.

The chain joins TRBV2 to TRBJ1-4; a weak D match, TRBD1 (5 bases). Trimming stripped 8 bases from V and 7 bases from J, with 20 bases between. The germline V gene encodes CDR1 SNHLY and CDR2 FYNNEI. The CDR3 is made up of 15 amino acids. CDR3 protein: CASSNGAQLREKLFF. CDR3 DNA: TGTGCCAGCTCAAATGGGGCCCAGTTACGTGAAAAACTGTTTTTT.

The chain couples TRBV11-2 to TRBJ2-1; 14 nucleotides align to TRBD2. V gave up 5 bases and J gave up 10 bases; unmatched junction bases: 13. The CDR3 sequence is 17 residues long. Germline assignment: CDR1 SGHAT and CDR2 FQNNGV. CDR3 sequence: CASSLTLTSGRAGEQFF. CDR3 nucleotides: TGTGCCAGCAGCCTAACCCTGACTAGCGGGAGGGCCGGGGAGCAGTTCTTC.

In nucleotides, the CDR3 is TGTGCCAGCAGTGACTTAGACAGTTCCTACGAGCAGTACTTC. Translating it yields CASSDLDSSYEQYF. The rearrangement joins TRBV6-4 to TRBJ2-7, with D maybe TRBD1 (5 bases). There are 14 residues in the CDR3. The V end was cut by 1 base, the J end by 1 base, with 8 bases between. From germline, CDR1 is MRHNA and CDR2 SNTAGT.

The J gene is TRBJ2-1, the V gene TRBV7-2; D possibly corresponds to TRBD2 (6 bases). Trimming cost V 5 bases and J 2 bases, with 16 bases left between them. Germline V gene data show CDR1 as SGHTA and CDR2 as FQGNSA. This CDR3 is 16 amino acids long. The CDR3 loop reads CASSTEGGVTYNEQFF. CDR3 sequence (DNA): TGTGCCAGCAGCACAGAGGGCGGGGTAACCTACAATGAGCAGTTCTTC.

The chain has TRBV10-1 and TRBJ2-6; TRBD2 aligns across 10 bases. The CDR3 totals 18 residues. CDR1 WNHNN and CDR2 SYGVQD come from the germline V gene (reference sequence). V gave up 2 bases and J gave up 2 bases; unmatched junction bases: 6. The CDR3 nucleotides read TGCGCCAGCAGTGAGAGGCTAGCGGGAGCCCCTGGGGCCAACGTCCTGACTTTC. This gives the protein CASSERLAGAPGANVLTF.

The rearrangement uses TRBV28 and TRBJ2-1; no clear D gene. CDR1 MDHEN and CDR2 SYDVKM come from the germline V gene. Trimming took 4 bases from V and 6 from J, leaving 13 bases between them. The CDR3 spans 14 residues. The CDR3: CASSSADTINEQFF. CDR3 bases: TGTGCCAGCAGTTCAGCCGACACGATCAATGAGCAGTTCTTC.

J is TRBJ2-5 and V is TRBV11-2; TRBD1 aligns across 9 bases. The V gene's germline CDR1 is SGHAT and CDR2 FQNNGV. V lost 3 bases to trimming and J lost 5 bases; unmatched junction nucleotides: 7. The CDR3 length is 15 residues. The CDR3 nucleotides are TGTGCCAGCAGCTTTGCGGGACAGGGTGGGGAGACCCAGTACTTC. Translated: CASSFAGQGGETQYF.

This rearrangement joins TRBV29-1 to TRBJ1-1, with D possibly being TRBD1 (6 bases). Between the trimmed V and J ends, which lost 4 bases and 2 bases, there was a span of 11 bases. Germline-derived CDR1 and CDR2 are SQVTM and ANQGSEA. The CDR3 has 13 residues. CDR3 residues: CSVGGGPNTEAFF. The CDR3 DNA sequence: TGCAGCGTTGGGGGGGGGCCAAACACTGAAGCTTTCTTT. Full variable domain (rest looked up from reference TRBV29-1 and TRBJ1-1): SAVISQKPSRDICQRGTSLTIQCQVDSQVTMMFWYRQQPGQSLTLIATANQGSEATYESGFVIDKFPISRPNLTFSTLTVSNMSPEDSSIYLCSVGGGPNTEAFFGQGTRLTVV.

Points on this clone: Germline and junction disagree at one end, which may indicate a read error. Within the sample, other DNA sequences also encode this same CDR3. The chain combines TRBV30 with TRBJ1-2, with D perhaps matching TRBD1 (6 bases). The CDR3 runs 17 residues. Germline-derived CDR1 and CDR2 are GTSNPN and SVGIG (reference sequence). The CDR3 region has the DNA TGCGCCTGGAGTAACCGAAAGACAGGCGATTATAACTATGGCTACACCTTC. Its translation: CAWSNRKTGDYNYGYTF. The whole variable domain, remainder taken from reference TRBV30 and TRBJ1-2, is SQTIHQWPATLVQPVGSPLSLECTVEGTSNPNLYWYRQAAGRGLQLLFYSVGIGQISSEVPQNLSASRPQDRQFILSSKKLLLSDSGFYLCAWSNRKTGDYNYGYTFGSGTRLTVV.